The rows below give T cell receptor beta chains drawn from one sample of a study of shared clonotypes between healthy human individuals. This table comes from immunoSEQ multiplex PCR, and its TCRdb copy is limited to in-frame clones, with some not included. Of about 1.5 million clones in the sample, under 99% were seen once. Material for sequencing was naive CD4+ T cells sorted from blood. These receptors were obtained from a young man in good health. Each CDR3 is given with its conserved first and last residue. A D gene is named only where the DNA matches it firmly.

d_gene	j_gene	v_gene	CDR3aa	CDR3nt
.	TRBJ1-5	TRBV28	CASSRSNQPQHF	TGTGCCAGCAGTCGCTCCAATCAGCCCCAGCATTTT
.	TRBJ2-3	TRBV29-1	CSVGVAGLGDTQYF	TGCAGCGTTGGGGTGGCGGGCCTGGGAGATACGCAGTATTTT
.	TRBJ2-1	TRBV5-5	CASTIFNEQFF	TGTGCCAGCACCATCTTCAATGAGCAGTTCTTC
.	TRBJ1-5	TRBV9	CASSAIASDQPQHF	TGTGCCAGCAGCGCGATCGCAAGCGATCAGCCCCAGCATTTT
.	TRBJ1-2	TRBV7-2	CASSLGPTNYGYTF	TGTGCCAGCAGCTTAGGCCCTACTAACTATGGCTACACCTTC
.	TRBJ1-1	TRBV9	CASSGPGLSEAFF	TGTGCCAGCAGCGGTCCGGGTCTCTCTGAAGCTTTCTTT
TRBD1	TRBJ1-4	TRBV6-1	CASSSTGATNEKLFF	TGTGCCAGCAGTTCCACAGGGGCAACTAATGAAAAACTGTTTTTT
.	TRBJ2-5	TRBV14	CASSGRLARIEETQYF	TGTGCCAGCAGCGGGCGTTTAGCGAGAATCGAAGAGACCCAGTACTTC
.	TRBJ2-5	TRBV29-1	CSVVRAGSQETQYF	TGCAGCGTTGTCCGGGCAGGGAGCCAAGAGACCCAGTACTTC
TRBD2	TRBJ2-3	TRBV7-9	CASSSLAGSTDTQYF	TGTGCCAGCAGCTCGCTAGCGGGGAGCACAGATACGCAGTATTTT
TRBD1	TRBJ1-2	TRBV9	CASSVEGTASYGYTF	TGTGCCAGCAGCGTAGAGGGGACAGCTAGCTATGGCTACACCTTC